The next 5 T cell receptor beta chains were all read from a single sample in a study of T cell responses to AZD1222 COVID-19 vaccine. Only in-frame clones appear in the TCRdb table, and some are missing; sequencing was by immunoSEQ multiplex PCR. The sample contains fewer than 150,000 clones, about 93% of which appear only once. Sequenced here: peripheral blood, sampled on day 0 of AZD1222 vaccination. Receptor source: an adult in good health.

The chain recombines TRBV29-1 with TRBJ1-2; 7 nucleotides match TRBD1. After removal of 1 base from V and 7 bases from J, the junction contained 6 bases not matched to a gene. The CDR3 consists of 13 residues. Germline loops: CDR1 SQVTM, CDR2 ANQGSEA. The CDR3 region is CSVEAQGQVGYTF. For the CDR3, the DNA is TGCAGCGTTGAAGCACAGGGGCAGGTTGGCTACACCTTC. The full variable domain, completed using reference TRBV29-1 and TRBJ1-2, is SAVISQKPSRDICQRGTSLTIQCQVDSQVTMMFWYRQQPGQSLTLIATANQGSEATYESGFVIDKFPISRPNLTFSTLTVSNMSPEDSSIYLCSVEAQGQVGYTFGSGTRLTVV.

The CDR3 DNA follows: TGTGCCAGCAGCTTGGGACTCCAAGAGACCCAGTACTTC. This encodes CASSLGLQETQYF. The chain uses TRBV5-6 and TRBJ2-5; D remains unclear. The CDR3 has 13 residues. CDR1 SGHDT and CDR2 YYEEEE come from the germline V gene. The V end was cut by 0 bases, the J end by 1 base, with 4 bases between.

V gene TRBV5-6 combines with J gene TRBJ1-2; no definite D call. The CDR3 consists of 13 residues. CDR1 SGHDT and CDR2 YYEEEE come from the germline V gene. Trimming stripped 0 bases from V and 8 bases from J, with 11 bases between. The CDR3 DNA sequence: TGTGCCAGCAGCTTGGGTAGGTCTGGAGGCTACACCTTC. This translates into CASSLGRSGGYTF.

The chain couples TRBV5-5 to TRBJ1-4, with TRBD1 matching 8 bases. The length of the CDR3 is 17 residues. V lost 0 bases to trimming and J lost 1 base; unmatched junction nucleotides: 5. CDR1 and CDR2 from the germline V gene are SGHKS and YYEKEE (reference sequence). The CDR3 region is CASSLGAGGLTNEKLFF. The DNA of the CDR3 is TGTGCCAGCAGCTTGGGGGCAGGGGGCTTAACTAATGAAAAACTGTTTTTT.

The V gene is TRBV5-8, the J gene TRBJ1-5; 9 nucleotides align to TRBD1. The CDR3 totals 15 residues. In germline, CDR1 is SGHTS, CDR2 YDEGEE. V dropped 0 bases and J dropped 7; count of bases not matched to a gene: 5. The CDR3 DNA reads as TGTGCCAGCAGCTTGGAGGGACAGGGTTCCCAGCCCCAGCATTTT. Its protein is CASSLEGQGSQPQHF.